The clone carrying this T cell receptor (beta chain) ranks as medium-sized. Time point of the sample: sample taken at primary tumor resection. The donor group consisted of roughly 76 patients who had untreated, early-stage non-small cell lung cancer. This sample was taken from a study of spatial heterogeneity in lung cancer. Trimming removed 0 bases from V and 0 bases from J, with 6 bases in between. Germline assignment: CDR1 SGHRS and CDR2 YFSETQ. The CDR3 extends over 15 amino acids. TCRdb independently ran MiXCR on the 5' RACE reads; one entry per CDR3 protein. Among 55,000 to 70,000 distinct CDR3 sequences listed, roughly 6.4% were seen once.

The sequencing used PBMCs, collected at surgery. The V gene is TRBV5-1, the J gene TRBJ2-2, with D uncertain. This clonotype originated in a female donor with early-stage non-small cell lung cancer. The CDR3 is CASSLGQTNTGELFF. DNA for the CDR3: TGCGCCAGCAGCTTGGGGCAGACGAACACCGGGGAGCTGTTTTTT.